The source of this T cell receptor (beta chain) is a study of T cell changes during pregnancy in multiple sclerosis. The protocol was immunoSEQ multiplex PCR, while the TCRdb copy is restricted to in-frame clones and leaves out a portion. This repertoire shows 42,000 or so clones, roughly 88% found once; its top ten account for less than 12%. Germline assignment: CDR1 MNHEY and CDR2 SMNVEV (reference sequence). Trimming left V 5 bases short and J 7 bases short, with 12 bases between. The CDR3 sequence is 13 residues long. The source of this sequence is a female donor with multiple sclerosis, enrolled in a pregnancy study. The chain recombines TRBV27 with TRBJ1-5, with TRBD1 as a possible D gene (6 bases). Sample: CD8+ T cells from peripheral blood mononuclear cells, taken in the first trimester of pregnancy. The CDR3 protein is CASSTGKWQPQHF. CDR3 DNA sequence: TGTGCCAGCAGTACAGGGAAGTGGCAGCCCCAGCATTTT.